This T cell receptor beta chain emerged from a study of blood T cells in healthy people across ages. Study-wide results and limits: More naive CD4+ cells and higher diversity were found in long-lived than in aged donors.

Donors ranged from about 6 to 90 years old and were healthy Caucasians in Russia. This clonotype was observed once. Antigen: not known. The second PCR ran about 6 to 12 cycles with a sample-barcoded 5' primer and J-beta primers. In TCRdb, the 5' RACE reads were re-called with MiXCR into one record per CDR3 protein. In the table there are around 800,000 distinct CDR3 sequences, about 55% of which are singletons. CDR1 is SQVTM, CDR2 ANQGSEA, per germline. This CDR3 comprises 13 residues. Trimming at V came to 6 bases and at J to 1 base, leaving 2 bases not matched to a gene. V is TRBV29-1 and J is TRBJ1-2; TRBD1 matches 10 bases. The specimen was blood. This TCR derives from a man at least 80 years old in good health. The CDR3 loop reads CSVGQGINYGYTF. The CDR3 DNA follows: TGCAGCGTGGGACAGGGGATTAACTATGGCTACACCTTC.